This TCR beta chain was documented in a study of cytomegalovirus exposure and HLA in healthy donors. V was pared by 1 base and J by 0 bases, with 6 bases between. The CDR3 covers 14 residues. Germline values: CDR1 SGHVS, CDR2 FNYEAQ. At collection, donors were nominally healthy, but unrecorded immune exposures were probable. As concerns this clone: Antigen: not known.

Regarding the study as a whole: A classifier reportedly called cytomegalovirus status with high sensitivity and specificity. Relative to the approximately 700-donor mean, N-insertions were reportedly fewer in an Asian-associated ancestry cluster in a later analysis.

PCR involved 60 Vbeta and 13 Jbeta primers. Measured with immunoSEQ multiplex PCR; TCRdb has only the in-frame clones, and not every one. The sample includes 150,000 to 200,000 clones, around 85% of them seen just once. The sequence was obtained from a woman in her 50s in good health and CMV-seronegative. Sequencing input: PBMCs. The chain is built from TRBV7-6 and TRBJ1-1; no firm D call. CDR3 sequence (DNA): TGTGCCAGCAGCTTAGACCCGGTGAACACTGAAGCTTTCTTT. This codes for CASSLDPVNTEAFF.